This paragraph covers one T cell receptor beta chain sequence. What it recognizes is unknown. At one end, the junction sequence differs from germline, possibly due to a read error. The data originate from a study of metastatic and nonmetastatic thyroid tumors. Study conclusions and caveats: Across blood and tumor, TCR beta diversity in malignant thyroid tumors was reportedly significantly higher than in benign nodules.

Ahead of thyroid surgery, no patient had received treatment of any kind. CDR1 ENHRY and CDR2 SYGVKD come from the germline V gene. The CDR3 sequence is 14 residues long. TCRdb re-clonotyped the PCR reads via MiXCR. The sample has 13,000 or so clones, around a quarter seen once. Input material: tumor tissue. The chain joins TRBV10-3 to TRBJ2-5; D call uncertain. The clonotype was recovered from a female donor with papillary thyroid cancer or a benign thyroid nodule (not recorded which). Some clones in this sample may be carry-over from other donors' samples. CDR3 sequence: CAISPTVVEETQCF. The CDR3 nucleotides read TGTGCCATCAGCCCCACGGTGGTCGAGGAGACCCAGTGCTTC.